The rows below give T cell receptor beta chains drawn from one sample of a study of blood T cell repertoires in COVID-19. Assay used: immunoSEQ multiplex PCR; TCRdb lists only in-frame clones, some missing. Of about 160,000 clones in the sample, approximately 80% were seen once. Specimen: peripheral blood. All receptors derive from a woman aged 40 to 50 with COVID-19, enrolled during active disease. Each CDR3 is given with its conserved first and last residue. The D gene is left open where the match is weak. Clone size, where shown, is once, few, many, or a class for clones that have expanded.

>TRBV6-6|-|TRBJ1-2|-
CASSYSFGGRKGYTF
TGTGCCAGCAGTTACTCGTTCGGGGGGCGCAAGGGCTACACCTTC
>TRBV7-9|-|TRBJ1-3|-
CASSLASGRRSGNTIYF
TGTGCCAGCAGCTTAGCGTCGGGGAGGAGGTCTGGAAACACCATATATTTT
>TRBV5-1|-|TRBJ1-3|-
CASSVQTGSGNTIYF
TGCGCCAGCAGCGTCCAAACAGGGTCTGGAAACACCATATATTTT
>TRBV6-5|TRBD2|TRBJ2-2|-
CASSGLAADTGELFF
TGTGCCAGCAGCGGACTAGCGGCGGACACCGGGGAGCTGTTTTTT
>TRBV7-9|TRBD2|TRBJ2-1|-
CASRQLAEQFF
TGTGCCAGCAGGCAACTAGCGGAGCAGTTCTTC
>TRBV7-9|-|TRBJ1-1|-
CASSLISVEAFF
TGTGCCAGCAGCTTAATTTCGGTCGAAGCTTTCTTT
>TRBV11-2|-|TRBJ1-1|once
CASSYPSSEAFF
TGTGCCAGCAGCTACCCCAGTTCTGAAGCTTTCTTT
>TRBV19|-|TRBJ1-2|-
CASRERADYGYTF
TGTGCCAGTAGAGAGAGGGCAGACTATGGCTACACCTTC
>TRBV10-2|-|TRBJ2-2|-
CASSGVSPGELFF
TGCGCCAGCAGTGGGGTTAGCCCCGGGGAGCTGTTTTTT
>TRBV9|-|TRBJ1-1|-
CASSVVGTGNTEAFF
TGTGCCAGCAGCGTAGTAGGCACGGGGAACACTGAAGCTTTCTTT
>TRBV2|-|TRBJ1-6|-
CASSEASYNSPLHF
TGTGCCAGCAGTGAAGCTTCATATAATTCACCCCTCCACTTT
>TRBV28|-|TRBJ2-7|-
CASSSLSLNDVYEQYF
TGTGCCAGCAGTTCCCTATCTCTCAACGATGTGTACGAGCAGTACTTC
>TRBV2|TRBD2|TRBJ2-1|-
CASRSPASGTQSSYNEQFF
TGTGCCAGCAGGTCCCCCGCTAGCGGGACCCAAAGCTCCTACAATGAGCAGTTCTTC
>TRBV19|TRBD1|TRBJ1-6|-
CASRQGNSPLHF
TGTGCCAGTCGACAGGGGAATTCACCCCTCCACTTT
>TRBV6-5|-|TRBJ1-2|few
CASRSGHQIYGYTF
TGTGCCAGCAGGTCGGGACACCAAATCTATGGCTACACCTTC
>TRBV2|-|TRBJ1-1|-
CASKSTENTEAFF
TGTGCCAGCAAATCTACAGAGAACACTGAAGCTTTCTTT
>TRBV29-1|-|TRBJ2-2|-
CSVTSYFGELFF
TGCAGCGTCACGTCCTATTTCGGGGAGCTGTTTTTT
>TRBV11-3|-|TRBJ2-1|once
CASSPGGVGYNEQFF
TGTGCCAGCAGCCCAGGAGGTGTAGGGTACAATGAGCAGTTCTTC
>TRBV30|TRBD1|TRBJ2-5|once
CAWSLIGQVRETQYF
TGTGCCTGGAGTCTTATCGGACAGGTTCGAGAGACCCAGTACTTC
>TRBV25-1|-|TRBJ1-4|-
CASSEYGEKLFF
TGTGCCAGCAGTGAATACGGGGAAAAACTGTTTTTT
>TRBV5-3|TRBD2|TRBJ2-1|-
CARSSQREGYYNEQFF
TGTGCCAGAAGCTCACAGCGGGAGGGCTATTACAATGAGCAGTTCTTC
>TRBV14|TRBD2|TRBJ2-7|-
CASSLSGLGTFEQYF
TGTGCCAGCAGCCTATCGGGACTAGGAACTTTTGAGCAGTACTTC
>TRBV5-1|-|TRBJ1-2|few
CASRGPDYGYTF
TGCGCCAGCAGGGGCCCGGACTATGGCTACACCTTC
>TRBV6-1|TRBD2|TRBJ2-2|-
CASSEIVSGRWYTGELFF
TGTGCCAGCAGTGAAATAGTTAGCGGGAGGTGGTACACCGGGGAGCTGTTTTTT
>TRBV7-8|-|TRBJ1-1|-
CASRKAGTEAFF
TGTGCCAGCAGAAAGGCGGGGACTGAAGCTTTCTTT
>TRBV28|-|TRBJ1-2|-
CASNQGQVYGYTF
TGTGCCAGCAACCAGGGTCAGGTCTATGGCTACACCTTC